The 2 T cell receptor beta chains in this list originate from one sample, sequenced in a study of OX40 agonist ivuxolimab in advanced cancers. TCRdb's copy holds only in-frame clones and misses some; the assay was immunoSEQ multiplex PCR. The top ten hold roughly 0.32% of the sample, which has fewer than 100,000 clones, approximately 91% seen once. The specimen comprised CD4+ or CD8+ T cells sorted from blood, sampled in a trial of the OX40 agonist ivuxolimab. These receptors came from an adult with an advanced solid tumor such as melanoma, head and neck, liver or kidney cancer.

This clone was counted a single time. The V call is TRBV6-6, the J call TRBJ1-5; D is unclear. V was cut by 2 bases and J by 7 bases, with 12 bases left in between. The CDR3 spans 14 residues. CDR1 and CDR2 (germline): MNHNY, SVGAGI (reference sequence). The DNA for the CDR3 is TGTGCCAGCAGTTACGGGCAGGACGGGCAGCCCCAGCATTTT. Residues: CASSYGQDGQPQHF.

The chain recombines TRBV7-9 with TRBJ2-3; tentatively, D is TRBD2 (6 bases). CDR3 size: 14 residues. Germline V gene data show CDR1 as SEHNR and CDR2 as FQNEAQ (reference sequence). Trimming left V 5 bases short and J 3 bases short, with 12 bases between. CDR3 coding DNA: TGTGCCAGCAGCCCAGGCGGGGCGACAGATACGCAGTATTTT. It specifies CASSPGGATDTQYF.